The 18 T cell receptor beta chains listed next were all sequenced from one sample in a study of T cells in Graves' hyperthyroidism and ophthalmopathy. Regions amplified from RNA transcripts were the TCR beta CDR3 regions. First-round RT-PCR of the TCR CDR3 relied on the HTBI primer set. TCRdb reanalysed the multiplex PCR reads using MiXCR and keeps one entry per CDR3 protein. This sample carries more than 95,000 distinct CDR3 sequences, approximately 48% of them seen once, and the ten largest clones take approximately 27%. Specimen: blood. These receptors were collected from a man aged 35 to 55 with Graves' hyperthyroidism.

Details on this clonotype: Given the absence of the conserved phenylalanine or tryptophan at the CDR3 end, a read error is likely. Because the CDR3's place on the DNA is in doubt, the DNA is left out and the CDR3 is given as listed by TCRdb. The rearrangement uses TRBV11-3 and TRBJ1-6. The CDR3 length equals 9 residues, ends included. Germline-derived CDR1 and CDR2 are SGHNT and YENEEA. The CDR3 loop reads CASSSGTGV.

With respect to this clonotype: One end of the junction does not line up with germline, which may come from a read error. This chain links TRBV29-1 with TRBJ2-2, with D perhaps TRBD1 or TRBD2 (5 bases each). Germline CDR1 SQVTM, CDR2 ANQGSEA. CDR3 length: 11 residues. This chain's CDR3 is CSVLRDREPLF. Here the CDR3 DNA reads TGCAGCGTCCTCCGGGACCGCGAACCGCTTTTT.

This clonotype was seen repeatedly, ten times or more. The chain links TRBV5-1 to TRBJ1-1, with D unclear. The CDR3 contains 13 residues. Germline-derived CDR1 and CDR2 are SGHRS and YFSETQ. V lost 4 bases to trimming and J lost 6 bases, with 13 bases between them. CDR3: CASSAYGEAEAFF. The CDR3 DNA follows: TGCGCCAGCAGCGCCTATGGGGAAGCTGAAGCTTTCTTT.

This clonotype was counted ten times or more. The gene calls are TRBV7-2 and TRBJ2-7; TRBD1 matches 7 bases. CDR1 SGHTA and CDR2 FQGNSA come from the germline V gene. V dropped 6 bases and J dropped 3; count of bases not matched to a gene: 11. CDR3 length: 15 residues. CDR3 DNA: TGTGCCAGCAGTTCGGGTCCGACAGGGATCTACGAGCAGTACTTC. Residues: CASSSGPTGIYEQYF.

The chain joins TRBV7-9 to TRBJ2-3; the match to TRBD1 covers 7 bases. This CDR3 region has 16 residues. The V segment lost 1 base and the J segment 2 bases; nucleotides outside the gene matches: 6. The germline CDR1 and CDR2 sequences are SEHNR and FQNEAQ (reference sequence). In DNA form, the CDR3 reads TGTGCCAGCAGCTTAGTGCAGGGGGTAATCACAGATACGCAGTATTTT. Translating it yields CASSLVQGVITDTQYF.

At least ten counts were recorded for this clonotype. The V and J genes are TRBV19 and TRBJ2-7, with 11 bases lining up with TRBD1. There are 15 residues in the CDR3. J lost 6 bases, V lost 6 bases, and 10 bases had no gene match. Germline CDR1 is LNHDA and CDR2 is SQIVND (reference sequence). CDR3: CASSRTGGSPSEQYF. Here the CDR3 DNA reads TGTGCCAGTAGCAGGACAGGGGGCTCTCCCTCCGAGCAGTACTTC.

Many counts were recorded for this clonotype. The V call is TRBV4-1, the J call TRBJ1-1; 8 bases agree with TRBD1. CDR1 is MGHRA, CDR2 YSYEKL, per germline. Losses at the gene ends were 0 bases for V and 10 bases for J; bases not matched to a gene: 4. CDR3 length: 13 residues. This CDR3 is CASSQERTGRAFF. DNA for the CDR3: TGCGCCAGCAGCCAAGAAAGGACAGGGAGAGCTTTCTTT.

In its sample, this clonotype was seen many times. This chain links TRBV7-9 with TRBJ2-3, with unresolved D. Germline values: CDR1 SEHNR, CDR2 FQNEAQ (reference sequence). This CDR3 comprises 13 residues. Trimming pared 3 bases from V and 5 bases from J, leaving 9 bases between. In nucleotides, the CDR3 is TGTGCCAGCAGCTTTCGTGTCCGAGATACGCAGTATTTT. Protein product: CASSFRVRDTQYF.

This clonotype occurred many times. The chain links TRBV5-4 to TRBJ2-6; D not resolved. The CDR3 contains 15 residues. With 1 base removed from V and 0 bases from J, the gap between germline ends came to 5 bases. Germline V lookup: CDR1 SGHNT, CDR2 YYREEE (reference sequence). The CDR3 protein is CASSLSSSGANVLTF. The CDR3 nucleotides read TGTGCCAGCAGCTTGTCGTCCTCTGGGGCCAACGTCCTGACTTTC.

This clonotype was seen repeatedly, ten times or more. This chain connects TRBV7-9 to TRBJ2-5; possible D gene TRBD2, 5 bases. Trimming removed 4 bases at V and 3 bases at J, with 12 bases between. This CDR3 comprises 14 residues. The V gene's germline CDR1 is SEHNR and CDR2 FQNEAQ (reference sequence). The CDR3 bases are TGTGCCAGCAGCTCTTGGACTGGAAAAGAGACCCAGTACTTC. The encoded protein is CASSSWTGKETQYF.

This clonotype was observed a few times. The genes are TRBV11-2 and TRBJ1-5; 9 bases match TRBD1. CDR1 is SGHAT, CDR2 FQNNGV, per germline. V was pared by 4 bases and J by 14 bases, with 12 bases of the junction left unmatched. CDR3 length: 14 amino acids. CDR3 residues: CASSSTGTGKWEHF. The CDR3 bases are TGTGCCAGCAGCTCCACCGGGACAGGGAAGTGGGAGCATTTT.

There are many counts of this clonotype. The gene calls are TRBV25-1 and TRBJ2-5, with D possibly TRBD1 on 8 matching bases. The CDR3 extends over 14 amino acids. Germline V gives CDR1 MGHDK, CDR2 SYGVNS. The germline V and J ends were trimmed by 3 bases and 9 bases, with 17 bases remaining between them. The CDR3 nucleotides are TGTGCCAGCAGTGATCCCGACAGGGGAGGGTCCCAGTACTTC. Protein product: CASSDPDRGGSQYF.

This sequence joins TRBV7-9 and TRBJ2-7; 8 bases map to TRBD2. CDR1 and CDR2 (germline): SEHNR, FQNEAQ (reference sequence). This CDR3 region has 15 residues. V gave up 8 bases and J gave up 0 bases; unmatched junction bases: 9. CDR3 coding DNA: TGTGCCAGCTCAGATCCGGGAGGGCACTCCTACGAGCAGTACTTC. Translation: CASSDPGGHSYEQYF.

CDR3 amino acids: CASSYSGGVGTGELFF. In nucleotides, the CDR3 is TGTGCCAGCAGCTATAGCGGGGGGGTGGGCACCGGGGAGCTGTTTTTT. J is TRBJ2-2 and V is TRBV12-3 or TRBV12-4; 11 bases line up with TRBD2. V lost 6 bases to trimming and J lost 4 bases; unmatched junction nucleotides: 7. The CDR3 extends over 16 amino acids.

This clonotype was detected ten times or more. The chain employs TRBV5-1 and TRBJ2-3; D is ambiguous. CDR1 and CDR2 (germline): SGHRS, YFSETQ. The CDR3 is 14 amino acids. The ends were cut back, 0 bases at V and 3 bases at J, with 8 bases in the middle. The chain's CDR3 is CASSLVGPTDTQYF. DNA for the CDR3: TGCGCCAGCAGCTTGGTAGGACCAACAGATACGCAGTATTTT.

This clonotype was observed a single time. With a much larger clone just one base away, this may be a read error. A read error is likely, as this CDR3 ends without the conserved phenylalanine or tryptophan. The rearrangement uses TRBV6-5 and TRBJ2-5, with D possibly matching TRBD1 (6 bases). Germline assignment: CDR1 MNHEY and CDR2 SVGAGI. V gave up 5 bases and J gave up 1 base, with 17 bases separating them. The CDR3 length is 16 residues. CDR3 region: CASSPTGPGLQETQYC. CDR3 nucleotides: TGTGCCAGCAGTCCGACAGGACCCGGCCTCCAAGAGACCCAGTACTGC.

This clonotype was detected many times. This rearrangement joins TRBV16 to TRBJ1-2; perhaps TRBD1 as D (6 bases). CDR3 length: 13 amino acids. V lost 4 bases and J 2 bases, leaving 8 bases between the germline ends. CDR1 is KGHSY, CDR2 FQNENV, per germline. Written as DNA, the CDR3 is TGTGCCAGCAGCCCGGACAGAAACTATGGCTACACCTTC. Translating gives CASSPDRNYGYTF.

This chain links TRBV12-3 or TRBV12-4 with TRBJ2-5; perhaps TRBD1 as D (5 bases). CDR3 length: 13 residues. V was trimmed by 7 bases and J by 2 bases, leaving 11 bases between them. The CDR3 DNA is TGTGCCAGCAAGGCAGGGTATCAAGAGACCCAGTACTTC. This codes for CASKAGYQETQYF.